Sequencing of this T cell receptor (beta chain) was carried out in a study of cytomegalovirus exposure and HLA in healthy donors (dated by TCRdb to the late 2010s). Turning to the overall study: According to a later analysis, the 120 or so validation repertoires were produced on the same platform as the roughly 700 repertoires of the first cohort. The aim of the study was to test whether cataloging public T cell receptors could identify signatures of past pathogen exposure. Besides the first cohort of 550 to 750 subjects, a separate validation cohort made up of roughly 120 different subjects was used. To predict cytomegalovirus infection status, the study brought together high-throughput TCR immunosequencing, statistical association of individual TCRs with disease status, and machine learning.

On the study overall, not on this receptor specifically: In the study, roughly 160 TCR beta chains were listed as associated with cytomegalovirus. In vitro tests confirmed that a few of the cytomegalovirus-associated TCR beta chains recognize cytomegalovirus antigens. In both the original and validation cohorts, the classifier was reported to diagnose cytomegalovirus status with high specificity and sensitivity. Most TCR sequences were seen in very few donors, while some public TCRs were found in many individuals. Of the cluster scores, around 95% were above 0 in a later analysis, which found that TCRs clustered in the first cohort also tended to co-occur in the approximately 120 validation repertoires. A later analysis had no HLA typing for the validation cohort, so co-occurrence there was scored across all 110 or so repertoires. The authors suggested that the approach could potentially be generalized to other disease states and immunological phenotypes.

Separate from the approximately 730-subject first cohort, the validation cohort of 120 subjects was the group to which the donors belonged. Turning to this clone: There is no known antigen for this receptor. Base-call qualities are not available, and no considerably larger clone is one nucleotide away.

From cysteine to phenylalanine, the CDR3 is 14 amino acids long. This entry keeps only the CDR3 DNA: 42 bases, framed from base 1. CDR1 and CDR2, per the germline V gene, are WSHSY and SAAADI. V was cut back by 0 bases and J by 3 bases, leaving a gap of 9 bases between them. Library preparation was by the immunoSEQ multiplex PCR assay. The study's processing was this. A statistical classification framework was built to diagnose cytomegalovirus status from the catalog of TCR beta chain sequences. TCRdb took over this immuneACCESS table, retaining in-frame rearrangements with V and J assigned. Such tables are incomplete; in checked studies, under half of the missing clones stem from an unresolved V gene, and the remainder is unexplained. V, J and clone size reflect that table, while D and trimming were determined from the DNA. The sample records tens of thousands of clones, approximately 93% of which are singletons. Approximately 0.67% of the sample is in the top ten clones.

The rearranged chain carries TRBV10-2 and TRBJ2-7; the D gene cannot be resolved reliably. This receptor was obtained from a young man in good health and CMV-seronegative. The sequencing input was PBMCs. The sequence in DNA is TGCGCCAGCAGTGAGTCCGGGTTAGGCTACGAGCAGTACTTC. Its protein is CASSESGLGYEQYF.